This T cell receptor beta chain was captured in a study of T cells in lung cancer brain metastases (dated by TCRdb to the late 2010s). Background on the whole study: Seventeen of the 20 patients had a history of tobacco use, with a median of about 44 pack-years. A cohort of 20 patients was included, from whom 40 specimens were contributed, with one primary lung lesion and one brain metastasis obtained from each patient. An average DNA integrity number of approximately 3.7 was found in both primary and metastatic specimens, and no significant difference was detected between sites. Of the roughly 21 patients, 15 to 18 received no interval therapy between resection of the primary and resection of the metastasis. Median interval between primary and brain metastasis specimen acquisition was under 350 days. Patients had a median age at first diagnosis of approximately 58 years, with roughly nine males and fewer than 13 females. In this study, the TCR beta CDR3 repertoires of fully resected primary non-small cell lung cancers were compared with those of paired brain metastases.

Patients had resection for either synchronous oligometastatic disease or delayed recurrence of a solitary brain metastasis. To avoid including cancers other than NSCLC, any patient with a history of multiple malignancies was excluded. Tumor areas were macrodissected from about 5 deparaffinized 10 um unstained sections under guidance from marked H&E slides. All specimens were formalin-fixed and paraffin-embedded (FFPE). The AllPrep DNA/RNA FFPE Kit was used to extract genomic DNA. Each sample received between about 2 and 5.5 ug of genomic DNA as input, and paired samples received equal DNA input. TCR beta libraries were constructed in two PCR steps with the immunoSEQ hsTCRbeta Kit, which uses multiplexed V and J gene primers. Pooled libraries, together with positive and negative controls, were sequenced on an Illumina MiSeq with a 100-cycle paired-end protocol. As for the authors' bioinformatics: Raw data were processed by the immunoSEQ vendor into normalized, annotated TCR beta repertoire reports. Richness was counted as unique clones by nucleotide sequence, and total richness was extrapolated with the iChao1 and Efron-Thisted estimators. To characterize and compare the paired lesions, the analysis used Pielou's evenness, Simpson's index, the proportional abundance of the top-ten clones, and the Morisita overlap index. TCRdb limited this immuneACCESS table to in-frame rearrangements with V and J called. A share of clones is missing; checked studies link under half to unresolved V genes, and the rest is unexplained. V and J calls and clone size are those listed in that table; D and trimming were worked out from the DNA. The sample records about 4,000 clones, 70% to 90% of which are singletons. Together, the top ten hold more than 7% of the sample.

Trimming costs V 3 bases and J 2 bases, and their ends lie 15 bases apart. The CDR1 and CDR2 encoded by the germline V gene are SQVTM and ANQGSEA. The CDR3, from cysteine to phenylalanine, totals 15 residues. This entry keeps only the CDR3 DNA: 45 bases, framed from base 1. Study-wide conclusions, independent of this receptor: DNA fragmentation in FFPE samples may have prevented retrieval of the complete infiltrating T cell repertoire. The ten most abundant clones accounted for a significantly larger fraction of the repertoire in brain metastases than in primaries, which suggests clonal expansion. Compared with their paired primaries, brain metastases had significantly fewer unique productive clones (median around 1,400 versus 4,600). Most clones were specific to a single lesion, and overlap between paired lesions was limited (mean Morisita index approximately 0.25). It was not possible to control for the effects of preoperative corticosteroids on T cell infiltration in brain metastases.

Turning to this clone: Its antigen remains unidentified. No base quality values were provided; no much bigger clone lies one nucleotide off.

The source of this sequence is a man aged 60-69 years with non-small cell lung cancer. The chain was built from TRBV29-1 and TRBJ2-3, and TRBD1 may be the D gene, going by 5 matching bases. Material for sequencing was tumor tissue from the primary lung tumor. What the cell subset or site label conveys for this sample: primary lung cancer lesion. The DNA sequence is given as TGCAGCGTTGACGCAGGGAAACTAAACACAGATACGCAGTATTTT. Protein translation: CSVDAGKLNTDTQYF.